This T cell receptor (beta chain) was identified during a study of cytomegalovirus exposure and HLA in healthy donors. Everyone who donated was a healthy bone marrow donor. 60 Vbeta and 13 Jbeta primers were used in PCR. This table comes from immunoSEQ multiplex PCR, and its TCRdb copy is limited to in-frame clones, with some not included. The table has under 200,000 clones, roughly 85% seen once. Concerning this clone: Its antigen is as yet unknown.

V was shortened by 5 bases and J by 4 bases, with 9 bases between the two germline ends. In germline, CDR1 is PRHDT, CDR2 FYEKMQ (reference sequence). CDR3 length equals 12 residues. Study observations and caveats: Later work showed greater clonal expansion in HLA-associated TCR beta chains than in equally common others.

The sequence came from a man between 18 and 29 years old in good health and CMV-seropositive. Sequencing was performed on PBMCs. The chain is built from TRBV13 and TRBJ2-7, with D perhaps TRBD2 (6 bases). CDR3 DNA: TGTGCCAGCAGCACTCGGGGGTACGAGCAGTACTTC. Translation: CASSTRGYEQYF.